A single sample is the source of the 32 T cell receptor beta chains below, sequenced in a study of blood T cell repertoires in COVID-19. TCRdb keeps only in-frame clones here, not all; method: immunoSEQ multiplex PCR. This table has 140,000 to 150,000 clones, 60% to 85% appearing once. Material: peripheral blood. The receptors come from a man in his fifties with acute or convalescent COVID-19.

The chain is built from TRBV5-6 and TRBJ1-1, with D possibly matching TRBD1 (5 bases). V shed 2 bases and J shed 10 bases, with 12 bases lying between them. The CDR3 is 12 amino acids. CDR1 and CDR2 (germline): SGHDT, YYEEEE. The CDR3 region is CASSLRGHGAFF. CDR3 sequence (DNA): TGTGCCAGCAGCTTACGTGGACATGGAGCTTTCTTT.

The chain uses TRBV7-2 and TRBJ1-2, with 7 nucleotides matching TRBD1. The V gene's germline CDR1 is SGHTA and CDR2 FQGNSA. V dropped 6 bases and J dropped 4; count of bases not matched to a gene: 5. The CDR3 extends over 13 amino acids. The CDR3 coding sequence is TGTGCCAGCAGGCCGACAGGGAGCTATGGCTACACCTTC. Its protein product is CASRPTGSYGYTF.

The chain is built from TRBV29-1 and TRBJ2-5; 12 bases are a match to TRBD1. After removal of 6 bases from V and 5 bases from J, the junction contained 13 bases not matched to a gene. This CDR3 spans 16 amino acids. Germline V gene data show CDR1 as SQVTM and CDR2 as ANQGSEA. The CDR3 coding sequence is TGCAGCGTAACGACCCGGGACAGGGGGCCGGGTGAGACCCAGTACTTC. Translating it yields CSVTTRDRGPGETQYF.

The chain combines TRBV13 with TRBJ1-2; the match to TRBD1 covers 7 bases. V shed 5 bases and J 4 bases; nucleotides not matched to a gene: 4. This CDR3 contains 13 residues. Germline loops: CDR1 PRHDT, CDR2 FYEKMQ (reference sequence). This CDR3 is CASSRGTVYGYTF. CDR3 sequence (DNA): TGTGCCAGCAGCCGCGGGACAGTCTATGGCTACACCTTC.

The table lists this clone with a few counts. The chain recombines TRBV13 with TRBJ1-3, with D unresolved. The CDR3 spans 14 residues. The V end was cut by 5 bases, the J end by 2 bases, with 10 bases between. Germline V gene data show CDR1 as PRHDT and CDR2 as FYEKMQ (reference sequence). CDR3: CASSLTSTGNTIYF. CDR3 in DNA: TGTGCCAGCAGCCTCACTTCGACTGGAAACACCATATATTTT.

This clone has just one count. The gene calls are TRBV6-5 and TRBJ1-5, with 10 positions matching TRBD1. With V trimmed by 8 bases and J by 2 bases, 6 bases remained unmatched. Germline V lookup: CDR1 MNHEY, CDR2 SVGAGI. The length of the CDR3 is 15 residues. This CDR3 is CASGSGTGGNQPQHF. The DNA for the CDR3 is TGTGCCAGCGGCTCCGGGACAGGGGGCAATCAGCCCCAGCATTTT.

The V and J genes are TRBV10-3 and TRBJ1-6; D not certain. CDR3 length: 12 amino acids. The germline gives CDR1 ENHRY, CDR2 SYGVKD. The V end was cut by 8 bases, the J end by 4 bases, with 6 bases between. The CDR3 DNA reads TGTGCCATCGGGCCTTATAATTCACCCCTCCACTTT. Protein sequence: CAIGPYNSPLHF.

J is TRBJ1-2 and V is TRBV19; 7 bases align to TRBD1. Germline assignment: CDR1 LNHDA and CDR2 SQIVND (reference sequence). This CDR3 spans 13 amino acids. V gave up 7 bases and J gave up 5 bases; unmatched junction bases: 7. Written as DNA, the CDR3 is TGTGCCAGTACCCCGGACAGGCCATATGGCTACACCTTC. It is translated as CASTPDRPYGYTF.

The rearrangement joins TRBV7-6 to TRBJ2-5, with TRBD2 matching over 15 bases. The ends lost 5 bases at V and 5 bases at J; junction bases unmatched: 3. CDR3 length equals 15 residues. CDR1 SGHVS and CDR2 FNYEAQ come from the germline V gene. Here the CDR3 DNA reads TGTGCCAGCAGCGCCGGGACTAGCGGGGGGGAGACCCAGTACTTC. Protein: CASSAGTSGGETQYF.

The chain links TRBV28 to TRBJ2-1, with 7 bases aligning to TRBD2. The CDR3 length is 15 residues. The germline gives CDR1 MDHEN, CDR2 SYDVKM. V lost 5 bases to trimming and J lost 8 bases; unmatched junction nucleotides: 12. DNA for the CDR3: TGTGCCAGCAGTGCTCCTCGGGGAGGGGTGGATGAGCAGTTCTTC. It translates to CASSAPRGGVDEQFF.

V is TRBV6-6 and J is TRBJ1-4, with 9 bases matching TRBD1. The V gene end was trimmed by 2 bases and the J gene end by 8 bases; junction bases not matched to a gene: 9. This CDR3 contains 16 residues. Germline V lookup: CDR1 MNHNY, CDR2 SVGAGI (reference sequence). Here the CDR3 DNA reads TGTGCCAGCAGTTACCCTACACAGGGGGCGCGAGAAAAACTGTTTTTT. Protein product: CASSYPTQGAREKLFF.

The chain recombines TRBV27 with TRBJ2-7; tentative D call: TRBD1 (6 bases). The V and J ends lost 2 bases and 6 bases respectively, with 17 bases between them. The CDR3 is made up of 15 amino acids. Germline CDR1 and CDR2: MNHEY and SMNVEV (reference sequence). Here the CDR3 DNA reads TGTGCCAGCAGTTTAATGGGGGCCGGTGAACCCGAGCAGTACTTC. This translates into CASSLMGAGEPEQYF.

The chain recombines TRBV11-2 with TRBJ2-2; TRBD1 aligns across 8 bases. V shed 5 bases, J shed 3 bases, and the junction held 5 bases outside the gene matches. Germline CDR1 is SGHAT and CDR2 is FQNNGV. This CDR3 comprises 15 residues. Here the CDR3 DNA reads TGTGCCAGCAGCCTAACGGACAGGGACACCGGGGAGCTGTTTTTT. Protein sequence: CASSLTDRDTGELFF.

The J gene is TRBJ2-7, the V gene TRBV12-3 or TRBV12-4, with no clear D. With 3 bases removed from V and 4 bases from J, the gap between germline ends came to 4 bases. The CDR3 runs to 11 residues. The CDR3 DNA is TGTGCCAGCAGTTTTCGTTACGAGCAGTACTTC. Amino acid sequence: CASSFRYEQYF.

The CDR3 bases are TGTGCCAGTAGTATAAATTGGGCTAGCGGGGGTCTAGATACGCAGTATTTT. Its translation: CASSINWASGGLDTQYF. The chain joins TRBV19 to TRBJ2-3; 10 nucleotides align to TRBD2. CDR3 length: 17 amino acids. CDR1 and CDR2 from the germline V gene are LNHDA and SQIVND (reference sequence). J lost 5 bases, V lost 2 bases, and 10 bases had no gene match.

This sequence joins TRBV18 and TRBJ1-1; D uncertain. CDR3 length equals 12 residues. V lost 4 bases and J lost 8, with 11 bases in between. The V gene's germline CDR1 is KGHSH and CDR2 LQKENI. The CDR3 nucleotides read TGTGCCAGCTCACGACGGGAGGAGGAAGCTTTCTTT. Its protein product is CASSRREEEAFF. Using reference TRBV18 and TRBJ1-1 for the parts outside the CDR3, the full variable domain is NAGVMQNPRHLVRRRGQEARLRCSPMKGHSHVYWYRQLPEEGLKFMVYLQKENIIDESGMPKERFSAEFPKEGPSILRIQQVVRGDSAAYFCASSRREEEAFFGQGTRLTVV.

The V and J genes are TRBV3-1 (or the pseudogene TRBV3-2) and TRBJ2-5, with D uncertain. Germline V gene sequence: CDR1 LGHDT, CDR2 YNNKEL (reference sequence). There are 15 residues in the CDR3. The V end lost 1 base, the J end lost 2 bases, and 11 bases lay between the germline ends. This CDR3 reads CASSQAWPRQETQYF. Here the CDR3 DNA reads TGTGCCAGCAGCCAAGCCTGGCCCAGGCAAGAGACCCAGTACTTC.

A remark on this clone: Other nucleotide sequences in the sample specify the same CDR3. The chain links TRBV5-1 to TRBJ2-1; D perhaps matches TRBD1 (6 bases). From germline, CDR1 is SGHRS and CDR2 YFSETQ. V lost 0 bases and J 4 bases, leaving 8 bases between the germline ends. This CDR3 contains 14 residues. The CDR3 loop reads CASSLGQDYNEQFF. CDR3 nucleotide sequence: TGCGCCAGCAGCTTGGGACAGGATTACAATGAGCAGTTCTTC.

The chain is built from TRBV7-8 and TRBJ1-6; TRBD1 matches 9 bases. After removal of 5 bases from V and 10 bases from J, the junction contained 12 bases not matched to a gene. Germline V gives CDR1 SGHVS, CDR2 FQNEAQ. The CDR3 spans 16 residues. The CDR3 DNA follows: TGTGCCAGCAGCCCAACTTCCGGGACAGGGAGCTCACCCCTCCACTTT. Translating it yields CASSPTSGTGSSPLHF.

V and J are TRBV5-6 and TRBJ1-4, with unresolved D. Germline-derived CDR1 and CDR2 are SGHDT and YYEEEE. The V end was cut by 4 bases, the J end by 8 bases, with 9 bases between. The CDR3 is 12 residues long. CDR3 nucleotide sequence: TGTGCCAGCAGCCAGGCAGAAGAAAAACTGTTTTTT. Translated, it gives CASSQAEEKLFF.

This chain uses TRBV6-4 with TRBJ2-3; 8 bases match TRBD2. The V segment lost 3 bases and the J segment 4 bases; nucleotides outside the gene matches: 3. CDR3 length equals 14 residues. Germline-derived CDR1 and CDR2 are MRHNA and SNTAGT. The CDR3 spells CASSERGEADTQYF. The CDR3 DNA reads as TGTGCCAGCAGTGAGCGGGGGGAAGCAGATACGCAGTATTTT.

The chain has TRBV5-6 and TRBJ1-6; possible D gene TRBD1, 6 bases. Germline assignment: CDR1 SGHDT and CDR2 YYEEEE. This CDR3 spans 13 amino acids. Trimming stripped 7 bases from V and 6 bases from J, with 11 bases between. The CDR3 nucleotides read TGTGCCAGCTTGGACAGATTTAATTCACCCCTCCACTTT. Translating it yields CASLDRFNSPLHF.

This chain connects TRBV6-5 to TRBJ1-5; weak D call: TRBD1 (6 bases). CDR1 is MNHEY, CDR2 SVGAGI, per germline. The CDR3 covers 13 residues. Trimming cost V 5 bases and J 6 bases, with 11 bases left between them. The CDR3 reads CASSRQGSQPQHF. DNA for the CDR3: TGTGCCAGCAGTCGCCAGGGGAGTCAGCCCCAGCATTTT.

The chain uses TRBV2 and TRBJ1-2, with no clear D. From germline, CDR1 is SNHLY and CDR2 FYNNEI. The V and J ends lost 4 bases and 8 bases respectively, with 20 bases between them. This CDR3 has 15 residues. The CDR3 sequence is CASSAASGEGIGYTF. CDR3 nucleotide sequence: TGTGCCAGCAGTGCCGCCTCCGGGGAAGGAATAGGCTACACCTTC. Full variable domain (outside the CDR3, taken from reference TRBV2 and TRBJ1-2): EPEVTQTPSHQVTQMGQEVILRCVPISNHLYFYWYRQILGQKVEFLVSFYNNEISEKSEIFDDQFSVERPDGSNFTLKIRSTKLEDSAMYFCASSAASGEGIGYTFGSGTRLTVV.

The chain carries TRBV28 and TRBJ1-3; D unresolved. The CDR3 has 14 amino acids. Germline assignment: CDR1 MDHEN and CDR2 SYDVKM. Deletions cut 6 bases from V and 1 base from J, with 10 bases between. The CDR3 nucleotides read TGTGCCAGCAGGGCCCATGTTTCTGGAAACACCATATATTTT. This codes for CASRAHVSGNTIYF.

This chain uses TRBV5-1 with TRBJ2-7; 8 bases align to TRBD1. Germline V gene sequence: CDR1 SGHRS, CDR2 YFSETQ. The CDR3 totals 16 residues. Trimming removed 3 bases from V and 0 bases from J; junction bases left unmatched: 8. The CDR3 here is CASSCPRTGCSYEQYV. The CDR3 bases are TGCGCCAGCAGCTGCCCAAGGACAGGGTGCTCCTACGAGCAGTACGTC.

The chain joins TRBV5-1 to TRBJ1-4; possibly TRBD1 for D (5 bases). Germline V gene data show CDR1 as SGHRS and CDR2 as YFSETQ. The CDR3 is made up of 15 amino acids. Trimming cost V 0 bases and J 8 bases, with 14 bases left between them. CDR3 nucleotides: TGCGCCAGCAGCTTGGCCTCTGGGGAGGGGGAAAAACTGTTTTTT. Residues: CASSLASGEGEKLFF.

This chain links TRBV11-2 with TRBJ2-7, with a tentative D call TRBD1 (6 bases). CDR1 SGHAT and CDR2 FQNNGV come from the germline V gene. This CDR3 contains 16 residues. Trimming pared 0 bases from V and 4 bases from J, leaving 16 bases between. Here the CDR3 reads CASSLDADSNSYEQYV. DNA for the CDR3: TGTGCCAGCAGCTTAGACGCGGACAGCAACAGTTACGAGCAGTACGTC.

The V call is TRBV6-5, the J call TRBJ2-5, with 9 bases fitting TRBD1. This CDR3 is 15 amino acids long. V lost 5 bases and J lost 7; bases outside the gene matches: 11. Germline-derived CDR1 and CDR2 are MNHEY and SVGAGI. CDR3 region: CASSTGTGSSGTQYF. In DNA, the CDR3 is TGTGCCAGCAGTACCGGGACAGGGTCCTCAGGGACCCAGTACTTC.

V usage is TRBV10-2 and J usage is TRBJ2-1; TRBD1 agrees at 11 bases. The V segment lost 0 bases and the J segment 6 bases; nucleotides outside the gene matches: 4. Germline CDR1 is WSHSY and CDR2 is SAAADI. The CDR3 length is 16 residues. In nucleotides, the CDR3 is TGCGCCAGCAGTGAGTCGAGAGGGACAGGGGGCAATGAGCAGTTCTTC. It yields the protein CASSESRGTGGNEQFF.

CDR3 sequence (DNA): TGTGCCAGCAACCACGGGGGGGCCCCAGATACGCAGTATTTT. Translating gives CASNHGGAPDTQYF. V gene TRBV5-8 combines with J gene TRBJ2-3, with 8 nucleotides matching TRBD2. Trimming cost V 6 bases and J 4 bases; bases outside gene matches: 7. Germline V gene sequence: CDR1 SGHTS, CDR2 YDEGEE. CDR3 size: 14 residues.

The chain recombines TRBV14 with TRBJ2-5; 8 positions agree with TRBD1. V was pared by 6 bases and J by 4 bases, with 4 bases of the junction left unmatched. Germline V gives CDR1 SGHDN, CDR2 FVKESK. The CDR3 is 13 residues long. In DNA form, the CDR3 reads TGTGCCAGCAGACGGACAGGGTCAGAGACCCAGTACTTC. This sequence encodes CASRRTGSETQYF.